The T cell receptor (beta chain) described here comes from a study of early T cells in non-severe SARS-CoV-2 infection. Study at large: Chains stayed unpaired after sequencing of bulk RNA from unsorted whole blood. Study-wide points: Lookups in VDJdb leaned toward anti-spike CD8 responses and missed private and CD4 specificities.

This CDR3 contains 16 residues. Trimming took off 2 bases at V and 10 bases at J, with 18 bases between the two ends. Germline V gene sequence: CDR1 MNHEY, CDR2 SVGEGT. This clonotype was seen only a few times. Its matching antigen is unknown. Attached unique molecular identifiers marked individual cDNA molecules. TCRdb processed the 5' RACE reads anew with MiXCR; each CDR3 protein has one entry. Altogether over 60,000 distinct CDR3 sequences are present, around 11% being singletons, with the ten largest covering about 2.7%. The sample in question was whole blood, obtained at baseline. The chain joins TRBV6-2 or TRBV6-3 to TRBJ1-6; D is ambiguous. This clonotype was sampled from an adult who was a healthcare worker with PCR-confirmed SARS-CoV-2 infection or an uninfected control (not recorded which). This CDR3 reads CASSYNGPGLGSPLHF. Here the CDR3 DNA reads TGTGCCAGCAGTTACAACGGACCCGGCCTCGGCTCACCCCTCCACTTT.